This T cell receptor (beta chain) emerged from a study of identical twins. Germline V CDR1 and CDR2: MNHNS, SASEGT. Trimming removed 2 bases from V and 2 bases from J, with 14 bases in between. The CDR3 extends over 16 amino acids. Template switching added a universal primer site; cDNA carried unique molecular identifiers. TCRdb re-called the 5' RACE reads with MiXCR, one entry per CDR3 protein. The sample carries about 690,000 distinct CDR3 sequences, around 6% recorded once. General study findings and limits: Those out-of-frame alpha sequences shared by twins showed an excess of low generation probability. In cord blood, abundant beta clonotypes had fewer insertions; memory showed no trend.

Note on this clonotype: Its antigen is unidentified.

Specimen: naive T cells sorted from blood. The chain employs TRBV6-1 and TRBJ2-3, with a weak D call TRBD1 (6 bases). The origin of this receptor is a man between 18 and 35 years old in good health. As DNA, the CDR3 is TGTGCCAGCAGTGAAAGGGGGATCCCTCTCACAGATACGCAGTATTTT. Protein product: CASSERGIPLTDTQYF.